Included here is one T cell receptor beta chain sequence, with context. The antigen is undetermined. This sample was included in a study of T-cell reconstitution after alpha-beta-depleted transplantation in children. Trimming cost V 4 bases and J 4 bases, with 13 bases left between them. CDR3 length equals 14 residues. Per the germline V gene, CDR1 is LGHNA and CDR2 is YNFKEQ. The TCRbeta library incorporated unique molecular identifiers. TCRdb recomputed calls from the PCR reads with MiXCR, one row per CDR3 protein. Of about 220,000 distinct CDR3 sequences in the sample, around a sixth are singletons; the top ten hold 35% to 50%. Overall study results and limits: About two months after transplant, alpha-beta T cells reportedly came from several hundred expanded graft clones. Certain patients had high TCRbeta diversity at day 60, and it came from recipient T cells and thymic progenitors that survived. Fresh T-cell production supplied most of the T-cell counts and diversity seen one year after transplant.

This clonotype was sampled from a male patient between 2 and 10 years old who had a stem cell transplant for acute lymphoblastic leukemia, so the T cells may come from the graft donor. Sequenced here: PBMCs, mostly from graft donor cells, sampled 360 days after TCRalphabeta/CD19-depleted stem cell transplant. V gene TRBV4-2 combines with J gene TRBJ2-5; a possible D gene is TRBD2 (6 bases). Here the CDR3 reads CASSPRLVLETQYF. The CDR3 coding sequence is TGTGCCAGCAGCCCGAGACTAGTTCTAGAGACCCAGTACTTC.